The 31 T cell receptor beta chains listed next were all sequenced from one sample in a study of shared clonotypes between healthy human individuals. Sequenced by immunoSEQ multiplex PCR; TCRdb stores in-frame clones only, minus some. This sample carries 650,000 to 700,000 clones, less than 95% of them seen once, and the ten largest clones take more than 30%. The sample taken for sequencing was memory CD8+ T cells from PBMCs. Noted subset: CD45RO+ cells pooled with CCR7-negative TemRA cells. The receptors come from a man between 18 and 35 years old in good health. Some clones in this sample may be carry-over from other donors' samples.

The chain carries TRBV28 and TRBJ1-3; D uncertain. Trimming cost V 6 bases and J 0 bases, with 18 bases left between them. The germline V gene encodes CDR1 MDHEN and CDR2 SYDVKM. The CDR3 spans 17 residues. In DNA form, the CDR3 reads TGTGCCAGCAGCACCATTGTTACTGGAAGCTCTGGAAACACCATATATTTT. This translates into CASSTIVTGSSGNTIYF.

The chain is built from TRBV4-1 and TRBJ2-1; D gene ambiguous. Trimming removed 4 bases at V and 8 bases at J, with 12 bases between. Per germline, CDR1 MGHRA and CDR2 YSYEKL. The CDR3 spans 13 residues. CDR3 in amino acids: CASSPPVGDEQFF. The CDR3 DNA follows: TGCGCCAGCAGCCCGCCGGTTGGGGATGAGCAGTTCTTC.

The chain is built from TRBV7-9 and TRBJ1-2; perhaps TRBD1 as D (6 bases). Trimming stripped 2 bases from V and 6 bases from J, with 10 bases between. The CDR3 extends over 13 amino acids. Germline lookup yields CDR1 SEHNR and CDR2 FQNEAQ (reference sequence). The CDR3 protein is CASSLLGGDGYTF. The CDR3 DNA reads TGTGCCAGCAGCTTATTGGGGGGCGATGGCTACACCTTC.

This chain connects TRBV19 to TRBJ2-7; D tentatively fits TRBD1 or TRBD2 (5 bases each). Germline V gene data show CDR1 as LNHDA and CDR2 as SQIVND (reference sequence). V lost 9 bases and J lost 4, with 16 bases in between. This CDR3 has 13 amino acids. The CDR3: CASGAAGMYEQYF. DNA for the CDR3: TGTGCCAGCGGGGCGGCAGGGATGTACGAGCAGTACTTC.

Worth noting for this clone: Other DNA sequences in the sample encode the same CDR3. The genes are TRBV27 and TRBJ1-5; the D is unclear. Trimming took 3 bases from V and 6 from J, leaving 6 bases between them. The CDR3 totals 12 residues. The germline CDR1 and CDR2 sequences are MNHEY and SMNVEV (reference sequence). The CDR3 bases are TGTGCCAGCAGTTTCGTTGGTCAGCCCCAGCATTTT. This sequence encodes CASSFVGQPQHF.

V usage is TRBV9 and J usage is TRBJ2-1, with 9 bases that match TRBD1. The CDR3 consists of 15 residues. In germline, CDR1 is SGDLS, CDR2 YYNGEE. J lost 4 bases, V lost 0 bases, and 2 bases had no gene match. CDR3 loop: CASSVDDRGYNEQFF. The DNA of the CDR3 is TGTGCCAGCAGCGTAGATGACAGGGGGTACAATGAGCAGTTCTTC.

This chain links TRBV29-1 with TRBJ2-1, with 7 bases that match TRBD2. The CDR3 covers 11 residues. The V gene's germline CDR1 is SQVTM and CDR2 ANQGSEA. V lost 6 bases to trimming and J lost 7 bases; unmatched junction nucleotides: 3. In DNA, the CDR3 is TGCAGCGTCGGACTAGTGAATGAGCAGTTCTTC. Encoded protein: CSVGLVNEQFF.

This clone was counted only a few times. V usage is TRBV11-2 and J usage is TRBJ1-1; 7 bases agree with TRBD1. CDR1 SGHAT and CDR2 FQNNGV come from the germline V gene. Trimming at V came to 6 bases and at J to 6 bases, leaving 7 bases not matched to a gene. The CDR3 length is 13 residues. Here the CDR3 reads CASRLWDSSEAFF. The DNA of the CDR3 is TGTGCCAGCAGACTATGGGACAGCTCTGAAGCTTTCTTT.

The chain carries TRBV20-1 and TRBJ2-7; D remains unclear. Trimming left V 3 bases short and J 7 bases short, with 7 bases between. Germline V lookup: CDR1 DFQATT, CDR2 SNEGSKA (reference sequence). CDR3 size: 10 residues. CDR3 nucleotides: TGCAGTGCTAGTATGTGGGAGCAGTACTTC. Its translation: CSASMWEQYF.

CDR3 amino acids: CASSWGELYEQYF. CDR3 in DNA: TGTGCCAGCAGCTGGGGGGAACTCTACGAGCAGTACTTC. The rearrangement links TRBV7-9 to TRBJ2-7, with a tentative D call TRBD2 (6 bases). This CDR3 comprises 13 residues. CDR1 is SEHNR, CDR2 FQNEAQ, per germline (reference sequence). V lost 4 bases, J lost 3 bases, and 10 bases lay in between. The complete variable domain, with remaining parts taken from reference TRBV7-9 and TRBJ2-7, reads DTGVSQNPRHKITKRGQNVTFRCDPISEHNRLYWYRQTLGQGPEFLTYFQNEAQLEKSRLLSDRFSAERPKGSFSTLEIQRTEQGDSAMYLCASSWGELYEQYFGPGTRLTVT.

The rearrangement links TRBV4-3 to TRBJ1-4; no firm D call. V was cut by 2 bases and J by 4 bases, with 11 bases left in between. The V gene's germline CDR1 is LGHNA and CDR2 YSLEER. CDR3 length equals 15 residues. CDR3 sequence (DNA): TGCGCCAGCAGCCAAAGAAACGGGGATAATGAAAAACTGTTTTTT. This sequence encodes CASSQRNGDNEKLFF.

The J gene is TRBJ2-1, the V gene TRBV6-5; D is unclear. The CDR3 extends over 15 amino acids. V was cut by 2 bases and J by 3 bases, with 11 bases left in between. Germline lookup yields CDR1 MNHEY and CDR2 SVGAGI. In DNA, the CDR3 is TGTGCCAGCAGTTACCCCACCCTTGACTACAATGAGCAGTTCTTC. Translated: CASSYPTLDYNEQFF.

This clone was seen a single time. The rearrangement uses TRBV4-1 and TRBJ1-1; the D is unclear. The CDR3 length is 13 residues. The germline gives CDR1 MGHRA, CDR2 YSYEKL. V gave up 6 bases and J gave up 0 bases, with 8 bases separating them. The CDR3 is CASSETVNTEAFF. The CDR3 DNA follows: TGCGCCAGCAGTGAGACGGTGAACACTGAAGCTTTCTTT.

This sequence joins TRBV27 and TRBJ2-7; 9 nucleotides align to TRBD1. The CDR3 runs 15 residues. J was trimmed by 0 bases and V by 4 bases; bases with no gene match: 4. CDR1 and CDR2 from the germline V gene are MNHEY and SMNVEV (reference sequence). CDR3 bases: TGTGCCAGCAGTTGGGGACAGGGACACTCCTACGAGCAGTACTTC. Its translation: CASSWGQGHSYEQYF.

In DNA, the CDR3 is TGTGCCAGCAGCCGCGGGTATGGGGGCCAAGAGACCCAGTACTTC. It codes for CASSRGYGGQETQYF. The rearrangement links TRBV7-3 to TRBJ2-5; D may be TRBD1 or TRBD2 (5 bases each). In germline, CDR1 is SGHTA, CDR2 FQGTGA. The CDR3 consists of 15 residues. V was shortened by 5 bases and J by 1 base, with 14 bases between the two germline ends.

The chain recombines TRBV9 with TRBJ1-2, with D unclear. The V end was cut by 0 bases, the J end by 0 bases, with 9 bases between. Germline CDR1 is SGDLS and CDR2 is YYNGEE. The CDR3 covers 15 residues. The CDR3 bases are TGTGCCAGCAGCGTAGAGCCAAGAACTAACTATGGCTACACCTTC. Translating gives CASSVEPRTNYGYTF. Filled out from reference TRBV9 and TRBJ1-2, the complete variable domain reads DSGVTQTPKHLITATGQRVTLRCSPRSGDLSVYWYQQSLDQGLQFLIQYYNGEERAKGNILERFSAQQFPDLHSELNLSSLELGDSALYFCASSVEPRTNYGYTFGSGTRLTVV.

CDR3 coding DNA: TGTGCCAGCAGCCGAACCGGGGGCGGGAGGGCGGTGGTAGATACGCAGTATTTT. Its translation: CASSRTGGGRAVVDTQYF. This chain connects TRBV7-6 to TRBJ2-3; 9 nucleotides agree with TRBD2. Germline V gene lookup returns CDR1 SGHVS and CDR2 FNYEAQ. The CDR3 length is 18 residues. V trimming: 5 bases; J trimming: 5 bases; junction bases outside the gene matches: 17.

The rearrangement joins TRBV6-1 to TRBJ1-2; D might be TRBD1 (5 bases). The CDR3 consists of 14 residues. V lost 3 bases and J 6 bases, leaving 14 bases between the germline ends. CDR1 is MNHNS, CDR2 SASEGT, per germline. DNA for the CDR3: TGTGCCAGCAGTGAGGCAGGGTTGTGGGATGGCTACACCTTC. It translates to CASSEAGLWDGYTF.

The chain couples TRBV23-1 to TRBJ1-4, with D unresolved. TRBV23-1 is known as an ORF, though its function is uncertain. V was clipped by 0 bases and J by 5 bases, with 13 bases between them. The length of the CDR3 is 16 residues. The CDR3 coding sequence is TGCGCCAGCAGTCAATCGGACCGCATATTGAATGAAAAACTGTTTTTT. Its translation: CASSQSDRILNEKLFF.

The chain is built from TRBV6-5 and TRBJ2-3, with D possibly called TRBD1 or TRBD2 (5 bases each). Germline V gives CDR1 MNHEY, CDR2 SVGAGI. The V gene lost 4 bases and the J gene lost 4 bases, with 15 bases spanning the gap. The CDR3 spans 15 residues. CDR3 sequence (DNA): TGTGCCAGCAGTTCCCCTGGGACGGAAGCAGATACGCAGTATTTT. Amino acids: CASSSPGTEADTQYF.

This clone was observed a few times. The chain recombines TRBV2 with TRBJ2-2; TRBD1 is a possible D gene (5 bases). CDR1 and CDR2 (germline): SNHLY, FYNNEI. The CDR3 is 15 residues long. V was clipped by 4 bases and J by 4 bases, with 13 bases between them. The CDR3: CASSAGQGRTGELFF. CDR3 DNA: TGTGCCAGCAGTGCAGGGCAAGGTCGCACCGGGGAGCTGTTTTTT.

The chain is built from TRBV29-1 and TRBJ1-2; TRBD1 aligns across 9 bases. V gave up 6 bases and J gave up 7 bases; unmatched junction bases: 12. This CDR3 contains 14 residues. CDR1 SQVTM and CDR2 ANQGSEA come from the germline V gene. This chain's CDR3 is CSVPPTGGMSGYTF. CDR3 DNA sequence: TGCAGCGTCCCGCCGACAGGGGGAATGTCTGGCTACACCTTC.

This clone was observed once. Other DNA variants within this sample encode the same CDR3. The DNA for the CDR3 is TGTGCCAGCAGCCTAGGGGATACGCAGTATTTT. Protein product: CASSLGDTQYF. The rearrangement uses TRBV27 and TRBJ2-3, with D unclear. The CDR3 contains 11 residues. CDR1 and CDR2 (germline): MNHEY, SMNVEV (reference sequence). V was shortened by 6 bases and J by 6 bases, with 7 bases between the two germline ends.

Note on this clone: This specimen includes other DNA sequences encoding the same CDR3. The chain employs TRBV5-1 and TRBJ2-7; D remains ambiguous. CDR3 size: 11 residues. In germline, CDR1 is SGHRS, CDR2 YFSETQ. V lost 4 bases, J lost 0 bases, and 2 bases lay in between. Here the CDR3 reads CASSPSYEQYF. The CDR3, as DNA: TGCGCCAGCAGCCCCTCCTACGAGCAGTACTTC. Based on the CDR3 plus reference TRBV5-1 and TRBJ2-7, the full variable domain is KAGVTQTPRYLIKTRGQQVTLSCSPISGHRSVSWYQQTPGQGLQFLFEYFSETQRNKGNFPGRFSGRQFSNSRSEMNVSTLELGDSALYLCASSPSYEQYFGPGTRLTVT.

The chain uses TRBV28 and TRBJ2-7; 11 nucleotides agree with TRBD1. The CDR3 covers 16 residues. Per germline, CDR1 MDHEN and CDR2 SYDVKM. V was pared by 0 bases and J by 0 bases, with 1 base of the junction left unmatched. The CDR3 loop reads CASSLWGTGGSYEQYF. The CDR3 DNA is TGTGCCAGCAGTTTATGGGGGACAGGGGGCTCCTACGAGCAGTACTTC.

V usage is TRBV28 and J usage is TRBJ2-3; 7 bases agree with TRBD2. CDR1 MDHEN and CDR2 SYDVKM come from the germline V gene. J gave up 0 bases and V 2 bases, and 8 bases lay outside the gene matches. CDR3 length: 17 residues. CDR3 sequence: CASSLRVRRGSTDTQYF. CDR3 in DNA: TGTGCCAGCAGTTTAAGGGTTAGGCGGGGGAGCACAGATACGCAGTATTTT.

The rearrangement uses TRBV11-2 and TRBJ1-1, with D unresolved. Germline assignment: CDR1 SGHAT and CDR2 FQNNGV. V lost 1 base to trimming and J lost 7 bases, with 4 bases between them. The CDR3 extends over 11 amino acids. The CDR3 DNA reads as TGTGCCAGCAGCTTAGTCCATGAAGCTTTCTTT. This sequence encodes CASSLVHEAFF.

This clone was detected only once. The V call is TRBV29-1, the J call TRBJ2-1; 10 bases agree with TRBD2. The germline gives CDR1 SQVTM, CDR2 ANQGSEA. The CDR3 totals 17 residues. With V trimmed by 0 bases and J by 4 bases, 9 bases remained unmatched. The CDR3 region has the DNA TGCAGCGTTGAAGATCTAGCGGGAGTTGTCTCATACAATGAGCAGTTCTTC. Translating gives CSVEDLAGVVSYNEQFF.

The chain couples TRBV7-6 to TRBJ2-2; D gene unclear. V was clipped by 5 bases and J by 0 bases, with 13 bases between them. The CDR3 is 16 residues long. Germline V lookup: CDR1 SGHVS, CDR2 FNYEAQ. As DNA, the CDR3 is TGTGCCAGCAGCGCGGACCATTCAGCGAACACCGGGGAGCTGTTTTTT. The encoded protein is CASSADHSANTGELFF.

This chain connects TRBV2 to TRBJ2-7; 7 nucleotides agree with TRBD2. The ends lost 2 bases at V and 3 bases at J; junction bases unmatched: 1. Germline V lookup: CDR1 SNHLY, CDR2 FYNNEI. The CDR3 consists of 13 residues. The DNA of the CDR3 is TGTGCCAGCAGTGAACTAGCGGACTACGAGCAGTACTTC. It specifies CASSELADYEQYF.

This clone is a singleton in its sample. This chain connects TRBV5-1 to TRBJ2-7; tentatively, D is TRBD1 or TRBD2 (5 bases each). Trimming cost V 7 bases and J 0 bases, with 23 bases left between them. Germline V CDR1 and CDR2: SGHRS, YFSETQ. This CDR3 comprises 17 residues. The CDR3: CASGLGDPQAFSYEQYF. CDR3 bases: TGCGCCAGCGGGTTAGGGGACCCCCAAGCCTTCTCCTACGAGCAGTACTTC.